What follows are 17 T cell receptor beta chains derived from one specimen sequenced in a study of blood T cell repertoires in COVID-19. Some clones are missing from TCRdb's copy, which holds only in-frame ones; the method was immunoSEQ multiplex PCR. The repertoire consists of a few hundred thousand clones, with just under 90% occurring once and the leading ten covering approximately 9.3%. The sequenced sample was PBMCs or T cells enriched from blood (not recorded which). The receptors derive from a woman aged 45-65 years who had recovered from COVID-19.

The V and J genes are TRBV29-1 and TRBJ2-3; possibly TRBD2 for D (6 bases). The ends were cut back, 3 bases at V and 1 base at J, with 20 bases in the middle. Germline V CDR1 and CDR2: SQVTM, ANQGSEA. The CDR3 has 17 amino acids. CDR3 region: CSVDLRDPGARTDTQYF. For the CDR3, the DNA is TGCAGCGTTGACCTAAGGGACCCGGGAGCCCGCACAGATACGCAGTATTTT.

CDR3 protein: CASSQELSLAKNIQYF. CDR3 coding DNA: TGTGCCAGCAGCCAGGAGCTGAGCCTAGCCAAAAACATTCAGTACTTC. This rearrangement joins TRBV4-2 to TRBJ2-4; D ambiguous. V was pared by 3 bases and J by 0 bases, with 12 bases between. The CDR3 has 16 residues. Per the germline V gene, CDR1 is LGHNA and CDR2 is YNFKEQ.

J is TRBJ2-4 and V is TRBV25-1; D is unclear. Germline assignment: CDR1 MGHDK and CDR2 SYGVNS. CDR3 length equals 12 residues. Deletions cut 2 bases from V and 4 bases from J, with 3 bases between. Here the CDR3 reads CASSEQKNIQYF. CDR3 in DNA: TGTGCCAGCAGTGAACAAAAAAACATTCAGTACTTC.

The genes are TRBV7-9 and TRBJ2-5; D may correspond to TRBD1 or TRBD2 (5 bases each). CDR1 and CDR2 from the germline V gene are SEHNR and FQNEAQ (reference sequence). The CDR3 has 14 residues. The ends were cut back, 8 bases at V and 3 bases at J, with 16 bases in the middle. The CDR3 loop is CASGRDLLEETQYF. The CDR3 nucleotides read TGTGCCAGCGGCAGGGACCTATTAGAAGAGACCCAGTACTTC.

The chain employs TRBV7-6 and TRBJ2-2, with 10 bases that match TRBD2. Germline CDR1 reads SGHVS; CDR2 reads FNYEAQ. The J segment lost 3 bases and the V segment lost 3 bases, leaving 10 bases of the junction unmatched. The CDR3 runs 18 residues. The CDR3: CASSLVLSGGTDTGELFF. For the CDR3, the DNA is TGTGCCAGCAGCTTGGTCCTTAGCGGGGGGACCGACACCGGGGAGCTGTTTTTT.

Here the CDR3 reads CASSHWTGRTGELFF. CDR3 in DNA: TGCGCCAGCAGCCATTGGACAGGGAGGACCGGGGAGCTGTTTTTT. The chain carries TRBV4-1 and TRBJ2-2, with 8 bases lining up with TRBD1. V gave up 3 bases and J gave up 5 bases; unmatched junction bases: 5. The CDR3 has 15 residues. Germline V gene lookup returns CDR1 MGHRA and CDR2 YSYEKL.

This clone was detected once. This chain links TRBV19 with TRBJ2-2, with D maybe TRBD1 (6 bases). Germline V gene data show CDR1 as LNHDA and CDR2 as SQIVND (reference sequence). V gave up 9 bases and J gave up 3 bases, with 14 bases separating them. The CDR3 runs to 14 residues. This CDR3 is CASRQDSYTGELFF. CDR3 coding DNA: TGTGCCAGCCGCCAGGACAGCTACACCGGGGAGCTGTTTTTT.

This clone was seen more than once but under ten times. The CDR3 sequence is CASRTGPDRGPQHF. DNA for the CDR3: TGTGCCAGCAGAACAGGGCCCGACCGGGGGCCCCAGCATTTT. The rearrangement links TRBV6-5 to TRBJ1-5, with a possible D match to TRBD1 (6 bases). The CDR3 is 14 amino acids. CDR1 is MNHEY, CDR2 SVGAGI, per germline. V lost 6 bases to trimming and J lost 9 bases, with 18 bases between them.

This rearrangement joins TRBV2 to TRBJ1-2, with 7 positions matching TRBD1. V lost 8 bases to trimming and J lost 0 bases; unmatched junction nucleotides: 6. The CDR3 loop spans 14 amino acids. Germline assignment: CDR1 SNHLY and CDR2 FYNNEI. The CDR3 bases are TGTGCCAGCGTGGGACAGAAAGCTAACTATGGCTACACCTTC. This sequence encodes CASVGQKANYGYTF. The whole variable domain, remainder taken from reference TRBV2 and TRBJ1-2, is EPEVTQTPSHQVTQMGQEVILRCVPISNHLYFYWYRQILGQKVEFLVSFYNNEISEKSEIFDDQFSVERPDGSNFTLKIRSTKLEDSAMYFCASVGQKANYGYTFGSGTRLTVV.

The chain recombines TRBV5-5 with TRBJ2-3; 7 bases line up with TRBD1. Germline lookup yields CDR1 SGHKS and CDR2 YYEKEE (reference sequence). This CDR3 has 18 residues. The ends lost 4 bases at V and 0 bases at J; junction bases unmatched: 14. The CDR3 coding sequence is TGTGCCAGCAGCCGACAGGGACCCCCAAGAACTAGCACAGATACGCAGTATTTT. The encoded protein is CASSRQGPPRTSTDTQYF.

This chain links TRBV7-3 with TRBJ2-1, with 11 bases matching TRBD2. CDR3 length: 18 amino acids. The V gene end was trimmed by 2 bases and the J gene end by 2 bases; junction bases not matched to a gene: 8. Per the germline V gene, CDR1 is SGHTA and CDR2 is FQGTGA. The CDR3 sequence: CASSLLGPGLAAYNEQFF. CDR3 DNA sequence: TGTGCCAGCAGCTTATTGGGTCCGGGACTAGCGGCCTACAATGAGCAGTTCTTC.

The chain links TRBV5-1 to TRBJ2-7; 9 bases line up with TRBD2. This CDR3 region has 14 residues. Germline CDR1 reads SGHRS; CDR2 reads YFSETQ. Trimming removed 1 base from V and 5 bases from J; junction bases left unmatched: 4. CDR3 in DNA: TGCGCCAGCAGCTTGACAGCGGGGGGTGACGAGCAGTACTTC. This sequence encodes CASSLTAGGDEQYF.

The gene calls are TRBV7-6 and TRBJ1-1, with D perhaps matching TRBD1 (6 bases). The germline V gene has CDR1 SGHVS and CDR2 FNYEAQ. Trimming removed 4 bases from V and 8 bases from J, with 14 bases in between. The CDR3 totals 13 residues. CDR3 residues: CASSSERQVEAFF. CDR3 nucleotides: TGTGCCAGCAGCTCCGAACGACAGGTAGAAGCTTTCTTT.

J is TRBJ1-1 and V is TRBV19; D may be TRBD1 (5 bases). This CDR3 region has 14 residues. CDR1 is LNHDA and CDR2 is SQIVND in the germline V gene (reference sequence). Trimming stripped 3 bases from V and 4 bases from J, with 12 bases between. In DNA, the CDR3 is TGTGCCAGTAGTATCTTGGGGGGTGGCACTGAAGCTTTCTTT. As protein: CASSILGGGTEAFF.

The gene calls are TRBV9 and TRBJ2-5, with a weak D call TRBD2 (6 bases). V gave up 2 bases and J gave up 4 bases, with 18 bases separating them. CDR1 and CDR2 from the germline V gene are SGDLS and YYNGEE. The CDR3 runs 16 residues. The CDR3 DNA reads TGTGCCAGCAGCGTCGATGTCGGCGGGGAGGCAGAGACCCAGTACTTC. This translates into CASSVDVGGEAETQYF.

This clone occurred once. The chain couples TRBV9 to TRBJ1-1; D call uncertain. The germline V gene has CDR1 SGDLS and CDR2 YYNGEE. The CDR3 is 11 amino acids. V lost 3 bases to trimming and J lost 9 bases, with 9 bases between them. As DNA, the CDR3 is TGTGCCAGCAGCGACATAACTAAAGCTTTCTTT. Its protein is CASSDITKAFF. Looking up the rest from reference TRBV9 and TRBJ1-1 gives the full variable domain: DSGVTQTPKHLITATGQRVTLRCSPRSGDLSVYWYQQSLDQGLQFLIQYYNGEERAKGNILERFSAQQFPDLHSELNLSSLELGDSALYFCASSDITKAFFGQGTRLTVV.

The chain joins TRBV25-1 to TRBJ1-1; D possibly corresponds to TRBD1 (5 bases). The CDR3 is 11 amino acids. Between the trimmed V and J ends, which lost 9 bases and 4 bases, there was a span of 9 bases. Germline values: CDR1 MGHDK, CDR2 SYGVNS. The CDR3 DNA is TGTGCCAGTGGGGGGGGCACTGAAGCTTTCTTT. It encodes CASGGGTEAFF.